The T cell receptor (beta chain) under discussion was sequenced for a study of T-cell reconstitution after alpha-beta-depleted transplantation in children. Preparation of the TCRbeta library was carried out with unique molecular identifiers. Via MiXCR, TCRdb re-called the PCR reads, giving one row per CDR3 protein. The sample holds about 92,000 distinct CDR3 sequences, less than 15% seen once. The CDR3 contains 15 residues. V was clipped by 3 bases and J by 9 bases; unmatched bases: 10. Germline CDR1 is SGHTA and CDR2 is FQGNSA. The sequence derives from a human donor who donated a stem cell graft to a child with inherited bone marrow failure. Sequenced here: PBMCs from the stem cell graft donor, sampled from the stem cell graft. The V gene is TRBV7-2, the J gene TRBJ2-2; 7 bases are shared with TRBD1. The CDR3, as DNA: TGTGCCAGCAGCTTTACCGGGACAGACCTCCGGGAGCTGTTTTTT. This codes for CASSFTGTDLRELFF.